The entry below gives a single T cell receptor beta chain sequence along with its context. Its antigen is undetermined. Trimming left V 4 bases short and J 5 bases short, with 9 bases between. This CDR3 is built from 13 residues. Per germline, CDR1 MGHDK and CDR2 SYGVNS. This record belongs to a study of a mutant IDH1 vaccine in newly diagnosed glioma. Study summary: Receipt of radiotherapy, temozolomide, or both preceded the study, and most received both.

As to time point: week 11, during vaccination. Alongside topical imiquimod, each dose of vaccine comprised 300 ug of mutant IDH1 20-mer peptide. Every donor had a new WHO grade 3 or 4 astrocytoma that was IDH1-mutant, with loss of nuclear ATRX. Here immunoSEQ multiplex PCR was the method, and the copy in TCRdb shows in-frame clones only, minus some. Of approximately 61,000 clones listed, roughly 80% were seen once; the top ten hold 5.5% to 7%. Whole-study results and caveats: Immune responses induced by vaccination arose in 93.3% of the patients.

The source of this sequence is a man in his fifties or sixties with glioma. Sample: PBMCs, taken from a glioma patient whose treatment included an IDH1 peptide vaccine. V gene TRBV25-1 combines with J gene TRBJ1-5; D ambiguous. The CDR3 region is CASSGQGYQPQHF. The CDR3 region has the DNA TGTGCCAGCAGTGGGCAAGGTTATCAGCCCCAGCATTTT.